The rows below give T cell receptor beta chains drawn from one sample of a study of metastatic and nonmetastatic thyroid tumors. TCRdb reprocessed the PCR reads via MiXCR. The sample has 30,000 to 35,000 clones, around a sixth seen once. Material: blood. Receptors were obtained from a female donor with papillary thyroid cancer or a benign thyroid nodule (not recorded which). Some clones in this sample may be carry-over from other donors' samples. Each CDR3 is given with its conserved first and last residue. D genes are given only for firm matches. Size is omitted from some rows. Given values are once, few, many or a class for expanded clones.

CASSPASLTEYGYTF	TGTGCCAGCAGCCCAGCGAGCTTGACAGAGTACGGCTACACCTTC	TRBV7-8	few	TRBJ1-2	NA
CASGDSYEQYF	TGTGCCAGCGGGGACAGCTACGAGCAGTACTTC	TRBV25-1	NA	TRBJ2-7	TRBD1
CASSLGDRDAETQYF	TGCGCCAGCAGCTTGGGGGACAGGGATGCGGAGACCCAGTACTTC	TRBV5-1	many	TRBJ2-5	TRBD1
CASSVVSTDTGELFF	TGTGCCAGCAGCGTAGTTAGCACCGACACCGGGGAGCTGTTTTTT	TRBV9	many	TRBJ2-2	NA
CASSLEPGQGSSGNTIYF	TGTGCCAGCAGCTTGGAACCGGGACAGGGGAGCTCTGGAAACACCATATATTTT	TRBV11-1	NA	TRBJ1-3	TRBD1
CALSLARTEGYTF	TGTGCCTTGAGTCTCGCTAGGACAGAGGGCTACACCTTC	TRBV30	once	TRBJ1-2	NA
CATQEGEAYEQYF	TGTGCCACCCAGGAGGGTGAAGCCTACGAGCAGTACTTC	TRBV6-2/TRBV6-3	few	TRBJ2-7	NA
CASSLEGLWNNEQFF	TGTGCCAGCAGCTTAGAGGGGCTCTGGAACAATGAGCAGTTCTTC	TRBV11-2	many	TRBJ2-1	NA
CASSSTGREYEQYF	TGTGCCAGCAGTTCGACAGGGCGGGAATACGAGCAGTACTTC	TRBV7-8	medium-sized	TRBJ2-7	NA
CASSLPGLAGDEQYF	TGTGCCAGCAGTCTACCGGGACTAGCGGGCGACGAGCAGTACTTC	TRBV2	medium-sized	TRBJ2-7	TRBD2
CASRLLLQVGEQYF	TGTGCCAGCAGGCTGCTACTTCAGGTCGGCGAACAGTACTTC	TRBV7-6	NA	TRBJ2-7	NA
CASSPADRAPYEQYF	TGTGCCAGCAGTCCCGCTGACAGGGCTCCCTACGAGCAGTACTTC	TRBV2	NA	TRBJ2-7	TRBD1
CASSYLQANYGYTF	TGCGCCAGCAGCTACCTACAAGCTAACTATGGCTACACCTTC	TRBV5-1	many	TRBJ1-2	NA
CSARETTGGVTEAFF	TGCAGTGCTAGAGAAACGACAGGCGGGGTCACTGAAGCTTTCTTT	TRBV20-1	NA	TRBJ1-1	NA
CASSPKAGEPLLMQYF	TGTGCCAGCAGCCCGAAAGCAGGCGAACCACTTTTGATGCAGTATTTT	TRBV13	NA	TRBJ2-3	NA
CASSPRGGAQETQYF	TGTGCCAGCAGCCCCAGAGGAGGGGCGCAGGAGACCCAGTACTTC	TRBV9	many	TRBJ2-5	NA
CASSPTSREQFF	TGTGCCAGCAGCCCGACTAGCCGTGAGCAGTTCTTC	TRBV7-6	many	TRBJ2-1	TRBD2
CASSLRGTGIPGELFF	TGTGCCAGCAGTTTAAGGGGGACAGGGATCCCCGGGGAGCTGTTTTTT	TRBV6-2/TRBV6-3	many	TRBJ2-2	TRBD1
CASSEYLQGAQETQYF	TGTGCCAGCAGTGAGTATCTGCAGGGGGCACAAGAGACACAGTACTTC	TRBV6-1	few	TRBJ2-5	TRBD1
CASRRGQGGELFF	TGTGCCAGCAGAAGAGGTCAGGGCGGTGAGCTTTTTTTT	TRBV6-1	NA	TRBJ2-2	NA
CSASEANRESYGYTF	TGCAGTGCTAGTGAGGCAAACAGGGAGTCCTATGGCTACACCTTC	TRBV20-1	many	TRBJ1-2	NA
CASSLAVNGNTIYF	TGTGCCAGCAGTCTAGCGGTTAACGGAAACACCATATATTTT	TRBV6-1	medium-sized	TRBJ1-3	NA
CASSKDRGQGYGYTF	TGTGCCAGTAGTAAAGACAGGGGGCAAGGCTATGGCTACACCTTC	TRBV19	many	TRBJ1-2	TRBD1
CASSVYSNQPQHF	TGTGCCAGCTCGGTGTATAGCAATCAGCCCCAGCATTTT	TRBV6-2/TRBV6-3	few	TRBJ1-5	NA
CASSSIVITDTQYF	TGTGCCAGCAGCTCAATAGTGATAACAGATACGCAGTATTTT	TRBV7-9	many	TRBJ2-3	NA
CASSETSTDTQYF	TGTGCCAGCTCGGAGACAAGCACAGATACGCAGTATTTT	TRBV19	many	TRBJ2-3	NA
CASSSDYNEQFF	TGTGCCAGCAGCAGCGACTACAATGAGCAGTTCTTC	TRBV11-1	NA	TRBJ2-1	NA
CASSQDWISETQYF	TGCGCCAGCAGCCAAGATTGGATATCGGAGACCCAGTACTTC	TRBV4-3	many	TRBJ2-5	NA
CASSIAGMAGGSNQPQHF	TGTGCCAGTAGTATAGCGGGAATGGCAGGGGGAAGCAATCAGCCCCAGCATTTT	TRBV19	many	TRBJ1-5	TRBD1
CASRTGNQPQHF	TGTGCCTCACGGACAGGGAACCAGCCCCAGCATTTT	TRBV30	many	TRBJ1-5	TRBD1
CASSIGQESNQPQHF	TGTGCCAGTAGTATAGGTCAGGAGAGCAATCAGCCCCAGCATTTT	TRBV19	many	TRBJ1-5	NA
CASSSDGGAYEQHF	TGTGCCAGCAGCTCCGACGGGGGAGCCTACGAGCAGCACTTC	TRBV11-2	NA	TRBJ2-7	NA
CASSLGTSGSVYEQYF	TGCGCCAGCAGCTTGGGGACTAGCGGGAGTGTCTACGAGCAGTACTTC	TRBV5-1	NA	TRBJ2-7	TRBD2
CASSSHQDTEAFF	TGTGCCAGCAGCTCACACCAAGACACTGAAGCTTTCTTT	TRBV7-2	many	TRBJ1-1	NA
CSARGPGTGYSEQYF	TGCAGTGCTAGAGGCCCCGGGACAGGGTATTCCGAGCAGTACTTC	TRBV20-1	NA	TRBJ2-7	TRBD1
CSARDSPHTYTQYF	TGCAGTGCTAGAGACTCTCCCCACACGTATACGCAGTATTTT	TRBV20-1	many	TRBJ2-3	NA
CSARDRTDNTEAFF	TGCAGTGCTAGAGATAGGACGGACAACACTGAAGCTTTCTTT	TRBV20-1	NA	TRBJ1-1	NA
CASSDRDKNSYEQYF	TGCGCCAGCAGTGACCGGGACAAGAACTCCTACGAGCAGTACTTC	TRBV10-2	many	TRBJ2-7	NA
CASSPSGNQPQHF	TGTGCCAGTAGCCCCTCGGGGAATCAGCCCCAGCATTTT	TRBV19	many	TRBJ1-5	NA
CASSLAGTGTREQYF	TGCGCCAGCAGCCTCGCCGGGACAGGGACTAGGGAGCAGTACTTC	TRBV4-1	NA	TRBJ2-7	NA
CAGSYSRNLNGYTF	TGTGCCGGCAGTTATTCCAGGAACTTGAATGGCTACACCTTC	TRBV6-6	NA	TRBJ1-2	NA